Each of the 9 T cell receptor beta chains below was sequenced from the same sample in a study of blood T cell repertoires in COVID-19. The table came from immunoSEQ multiplex PCR; TCRdb's copy has only in-frame clones and leaves some out. The repertoire consists of approximately 150,000 clones, with more than 75% occurring once and the leading ten covering around 2.5%. Source material: peripheral blood. Receptors were obtained from a human donor with acute or convalescent COVID-19. The donor label of this sample is uncertain.

The chain is built from TRBV18 and TRBJ2-1, with D perhaps matching TRBD1 (5 bases). The CDR3 contains 14 residues. Germline V gene sequence: CDR1 KGHSH, CDR2 LQKENI. Deletions cut 2 bases from V and 5 bases from J, with 10 bases between. CDR3 sequence: CASSPFQGDNEQFF. The CDR3 DNA reads TGTGCCAGCTCACCATTCCAAGGGGACAATGAGCAGTTCTTC.

The chain employs TRBV6-2 or TRBV6-3 and TRBJ2-1; 8 positions agree with TRBD2. The V and J ends lost 6 bases and 9 bases, in that order; junction bases with no gene match: 7. The CDR3 covers 13 residues. CDR1 MNHEY and CDR2 SVGEGT come from the germline V gene. Here the CDR3 reads CASSKRELAEQFF. The CDR3 region has the DNA TGTGCCAGCAGCAAGCGGGAGTTGGCTGAGCAGTTCTTC.

The CDR3 reads CASSVHLVDQPQHF. In nucleotides, the CDR3 is TGTGCCAGCAGCGTTCACCTAGTCGATCAGCCCCAGCATTTT. This chain joins TRBV7-8 and TRBJ1-5; no clear D. The CDR3 consists of 14 residues. CDR1 is SGHVS and CDR2 is FQNEAQ in the germline V gene. Trimming cost V 5 bases and J 5 bases, with 13 bases left between them.

The CDR3 region is CAWTLLSVNTEAFF. As DNA, the CDR3 is TGTGCCTGGACCCTACTAAGTGTGAACACTGAAGCTTTCTTT. The chain couples TRBV30 to TRBJ1-1; D unresolved. The CDR3 runs to 14 residues. Germline V gene data show CDR1 as GTSNPN and CDR2 as SVGIG (reference sequence). Trimming took 4 bases from V and 0 from J, leaving 12 bases between them.

This clone has just one count. CDR3 nucleotides: TGTGCCAGCTCAGGGACAGATTCACCCCTCCACTTT. Its protein product is CASSGTDSPLHF. J is TRBJ1-6 and V is TRBV18; 7 bases line up with TRBD1. V trimming: 5 bases; J trimming: 8 bases; junction bases outside the gene matches: 0. Germline V CDR1 and CDR2: KGHSH, LQKENI. The CDR3 is 12 residues long.

J is TRBJ1-4 and V is TRBV27; unclear D gene. Germline V gene data show CDR1 as MNHEY and CDR2 as SMNVEV (reference sequence). The CDR3 is made up of 15 amino acids. Trimming took off 3 bases at V and 4 bases at J, with 12 bases between the two ends. CDR3 region: CASSFGPTYNEKLFF. CDR3 sequence (DNA): TGTGCCAGCAGTTTTGGGCCAACCTATAATGAAAAACTGTTTTTT.

The V and J genes are TRBV5-1 and TRBJ1-1; D not certain. Germline CDR1 is SGHRS and CDR2 is YFSETQ. This CDR3 has 14 residues. Trimming took 2 bases from V and 2 from J, leaving 10 bases between them. The CDR3 bases are TGCGCCAGCAGCTTACGGGTCGGAAACACTGAAGCTTTCTTT. Protein: CASSLRVGNTEAFF.

V is TRBV7-6 and J is TRBJ1-6, with a possible D match to TRBD1 (5 bases). The CDR3 is 14 amino acids. V was clipped by 3 bases and J by 9 bases, with 12 bases between them. CDR1 and CDR2 (germline): SGHVS, FNYEAQ. The CDR3 here is CASSFGGAASPLHF. The DNA for the CDR3 is TGTGCCAGCAGCTTCGGAGGGGCAGCTTCACCCCTCCACTTT.

The V and J genes are TRBV27 and TRBJ2-3, with D possibly matching TRBD1 (6 bases). Germline CDR1 is MNHEY and CDR2 is SMNVEV (reference sequence). The CDR3 totals 14 residues. The germline V and J ends were trimmed by 2 bases and 7 bases, with 13 bases remaining between them. In nucleotides, the CDR3 is TGTGCCAGCAGTTTAAAAACAGGGTGGTATACGCAGTATTTT. Its protein is CASSLKTGWYTQYF.